This T cell receptor beta chain was sequenced in a study of shared clonotypes between healthy human individuals. General study findings and limits: Larger estimated richness was generally recorded for naive subsets relative to memory subsets.

The V gene end was trimmed by 8 bases and the J gene end by 6 bases; junction bases not matched to a gene: 13. The CDR3 runs to 15 residues. Germline lookup yields CDR1 SGHAT and CDR2 FQNNGV. As to this clone: Its antigen is not known.

TCRdb's copy holds only in-frame clones and misses some; the assay was immunoSEQ multiplex PCR. In the table there are around 610,000 clones, around 96% of which are singletons. Selected positively for CCR7 and CD45RO-negative, naive CD8 cells excluded terminally differentiated effector memory CD45RA+ cells. Donors, without exception, were Caucasian adults residing in Nashville, Tennessee. Sequenced: naive CD8+ T cells sorted from blood. This clonotype originated in a young woman in good health. The chain couples TRBV11-2 to TRBJ2-1, with 7 bases aligning to TRBD1. CDR3 DNA: TGTGCCAGCCTGGGGGACAGTAGTATAGGCAATGAGCAGTTCTTC. Protein: CASLGDSSIGNEQFF.